This T cell receptor beta chain originates from a study of early T cells in non-severe SARS-CoV-2 infection. Study as a whole: Alpha and beta chains were unpaired, from unsorted whole-blood bulk RNA.

TCRdb re-called the 5' RACE reads through MiXCR, storing one row per CDR3 protein. The profile covers around 80,000 distinct CDR3 sequences, with more than 9% appearing a single time and around 8% taken by the ten largest. The germline CDR1 and CDR2 sequences are SGHNT and YYREEE (reference sequence). This CDR3 is 18 amino acids long. The germline V and J ends were trimmed by 0 bases and 1 base, with 17 bases remaining between them. This clonotype turned up a few times. The clonotype was recovered from an adult who was a healthcare worker with PCR-confirmed SARS-CoV-2 infection or an uninfected control (not recorded which). This specimen was whole blood, taken at baseline. The rearrangement uses TRBV5-4 and TRBJ2-1, with a possible D match to TRBD2 (5 bases). The CDR3 DNA reads as TGTGCCAGCAGCTTGGGCGGCCCAGCGGAGACGTCCTACAATGAGCAGTTCTTC. The encoded protein is CASSLGGPAETSYNEQFF.